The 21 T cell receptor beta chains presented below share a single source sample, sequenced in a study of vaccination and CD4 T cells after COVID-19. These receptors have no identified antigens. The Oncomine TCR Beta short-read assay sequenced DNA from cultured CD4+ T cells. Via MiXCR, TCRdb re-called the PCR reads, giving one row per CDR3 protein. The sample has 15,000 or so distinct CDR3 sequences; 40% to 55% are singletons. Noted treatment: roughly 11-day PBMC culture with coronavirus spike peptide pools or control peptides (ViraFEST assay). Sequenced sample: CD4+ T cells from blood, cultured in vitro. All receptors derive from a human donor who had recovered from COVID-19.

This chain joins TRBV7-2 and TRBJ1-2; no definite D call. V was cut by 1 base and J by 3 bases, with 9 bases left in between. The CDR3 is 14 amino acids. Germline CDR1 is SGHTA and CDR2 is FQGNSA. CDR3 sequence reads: CASSLVDGYYGYTF. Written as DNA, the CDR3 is TGTGCCAGCAGCTTAGTGGACGGATACTATGGCTACACCTTC.

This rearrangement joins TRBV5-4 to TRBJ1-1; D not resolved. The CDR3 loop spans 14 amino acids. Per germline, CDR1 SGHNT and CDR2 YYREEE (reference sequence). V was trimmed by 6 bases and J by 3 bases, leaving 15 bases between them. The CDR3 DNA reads TGTGCCAGCAATAACCACCGGAGGGACACTGAAGCTTTCTTT. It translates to CASNNHRRDTEAFF.

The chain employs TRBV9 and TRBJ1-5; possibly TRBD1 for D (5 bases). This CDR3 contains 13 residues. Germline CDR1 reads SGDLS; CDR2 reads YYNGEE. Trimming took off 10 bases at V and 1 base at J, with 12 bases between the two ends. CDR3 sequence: CAARQTSNQPQHF. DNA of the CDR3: TGTGCCGCCCGACAGACGAGCAATCAGCCCCAGCATTTT.

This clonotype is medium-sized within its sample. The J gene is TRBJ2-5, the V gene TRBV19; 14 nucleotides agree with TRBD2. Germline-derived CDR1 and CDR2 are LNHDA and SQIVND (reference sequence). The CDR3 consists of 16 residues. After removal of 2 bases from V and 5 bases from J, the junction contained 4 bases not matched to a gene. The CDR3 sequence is CASSIRTSGGSETQYF. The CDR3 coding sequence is TGTGCCAGTAGTATAAGGACTAGCGGGGGGTCGGAGACCCAGTACTTC.

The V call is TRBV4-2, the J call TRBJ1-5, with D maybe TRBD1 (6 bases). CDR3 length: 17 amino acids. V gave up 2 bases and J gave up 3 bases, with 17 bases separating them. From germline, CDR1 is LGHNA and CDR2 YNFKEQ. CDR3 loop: CASSQTTRGKNNQPQHF. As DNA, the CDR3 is TGTGCCAGCAGCCAAACAACCAGGGGAAAGAACAATCAGCCCCAGCATTTT.

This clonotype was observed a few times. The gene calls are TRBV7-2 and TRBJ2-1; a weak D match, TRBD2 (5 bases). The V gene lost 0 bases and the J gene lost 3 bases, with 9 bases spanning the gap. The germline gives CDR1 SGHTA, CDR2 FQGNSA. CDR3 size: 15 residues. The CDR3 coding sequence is TGTGCCAGCAGCTTAGCGGGAGTAAACTACAATGAGCAGTTCTTC. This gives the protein CASSLAGVNYNEQFF. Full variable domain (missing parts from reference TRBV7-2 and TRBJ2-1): GAGVSQSPSNKVTEKGKDVELRCDPISGHTALYWYRQSLGQGLEFLIYFQGNSAPDKSGLPSDRFSAERTGGSVSTLTIQRTQQEDSAVYLCASSLAGVNYNEQFFGPGTRLTVL.

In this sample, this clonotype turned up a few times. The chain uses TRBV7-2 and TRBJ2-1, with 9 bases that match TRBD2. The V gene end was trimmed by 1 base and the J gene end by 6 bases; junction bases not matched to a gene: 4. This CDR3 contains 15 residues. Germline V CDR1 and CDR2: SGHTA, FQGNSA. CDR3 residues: CASSLVGTSINEQFF. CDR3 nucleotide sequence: TGTGCCAGCAGCTTAGTCGGGACTAGCATCAATGAGCAGTTCTTC.

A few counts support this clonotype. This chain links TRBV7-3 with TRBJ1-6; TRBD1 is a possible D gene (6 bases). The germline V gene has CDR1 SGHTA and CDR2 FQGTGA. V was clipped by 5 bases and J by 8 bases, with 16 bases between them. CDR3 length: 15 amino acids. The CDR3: CASSQGGGPYSPLHF. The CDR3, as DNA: TGTGCCAGCAGCCAAGGGGGGGGGCCGTATTCACCCCTCCACTTT.

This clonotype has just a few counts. The CDR3 coding sequence is TGTGCCACCAGCAGAGAAGGGATGAGGGTGGGGGGAGAGACCCAGTACTTC. It encodes CATSREGMRVGGETQYF. The rearrangement links TRBV15 to TRBJ2-5, with D perhaps matching TRBD2 (6 bases). The CDR3 consists of 17 residues. Deletions cut 0 bases from V and 4 bases from J, with 18 bases between. The germline gives CDR1 LNHNV, CDR2 YYDKDF (reference sequence). Based on the CDR3 plus reference TRBV15 and TRBJ2-5, the full variable domain is DAMVIQNPRYQVTQFGKPVTLSCSQTLNHNVMYWYQQKSSQAPKLLFHYYDKDFNNEADTPDNFQSRRPNTSFCFLDIRSPGLGDTAMYLCATSREGMRVGGETQYFGPGTRLLVL.

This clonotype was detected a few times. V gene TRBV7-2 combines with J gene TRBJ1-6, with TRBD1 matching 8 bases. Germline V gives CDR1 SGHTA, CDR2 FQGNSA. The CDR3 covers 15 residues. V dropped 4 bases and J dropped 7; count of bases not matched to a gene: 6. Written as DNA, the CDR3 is TGTGCCAGCAGCTACCAGACAGGGGTCAATTCACCCCTCCACTTT. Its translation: CASSYQTGVNSPLHF.

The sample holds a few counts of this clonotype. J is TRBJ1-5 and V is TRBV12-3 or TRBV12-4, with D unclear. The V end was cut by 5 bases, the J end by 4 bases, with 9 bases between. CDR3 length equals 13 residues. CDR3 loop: CASSPLLNQPQHF. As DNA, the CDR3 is TGTGCCAGCAGTCCCCTTTTGAATCAGCCCCAGCATTTT.

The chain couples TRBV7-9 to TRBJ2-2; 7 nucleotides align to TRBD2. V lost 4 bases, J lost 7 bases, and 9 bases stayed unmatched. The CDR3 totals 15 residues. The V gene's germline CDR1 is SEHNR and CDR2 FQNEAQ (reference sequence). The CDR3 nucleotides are TGTGCCAGCAGCTCCTCGGGAGGAAGGGGCGGGGAGCTGTTTTTT. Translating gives CASSSSGGRGGELFF.

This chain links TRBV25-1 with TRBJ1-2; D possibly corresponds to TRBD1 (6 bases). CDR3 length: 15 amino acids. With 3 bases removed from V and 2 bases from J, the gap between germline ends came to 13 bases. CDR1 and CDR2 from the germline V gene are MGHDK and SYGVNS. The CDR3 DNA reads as TGTGCCAGCAGTGAGCCGGGACAAAGAAACTATGGCTACACCTTC. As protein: CASSEPGQRNYGYTF.

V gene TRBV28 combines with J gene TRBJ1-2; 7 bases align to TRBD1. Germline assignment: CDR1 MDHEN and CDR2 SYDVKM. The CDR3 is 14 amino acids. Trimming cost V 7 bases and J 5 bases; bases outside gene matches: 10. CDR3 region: CASTTGQATYGYTF. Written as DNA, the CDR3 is TGTGCCAGCACCACCGGACAGGCCACTTATGGCTACACCTTC.

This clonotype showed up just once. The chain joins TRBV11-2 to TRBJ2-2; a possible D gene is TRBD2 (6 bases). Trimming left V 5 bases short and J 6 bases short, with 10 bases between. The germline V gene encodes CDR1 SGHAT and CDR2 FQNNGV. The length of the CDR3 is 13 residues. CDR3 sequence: CASSQGGAGELFF. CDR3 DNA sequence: TGTGCCAGCAGCCAGGGCGGGGCCGGGGAGCTGTTTTTT.

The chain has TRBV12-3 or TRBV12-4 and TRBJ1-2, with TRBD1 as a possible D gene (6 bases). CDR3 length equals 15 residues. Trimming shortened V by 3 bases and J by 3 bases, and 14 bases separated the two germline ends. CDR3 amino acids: CASSFGGAKDYGYTF. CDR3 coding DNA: TGTGCCAGCAGTTTTGGGGGGGCTAAAGACTATGGCTACACCTTC.

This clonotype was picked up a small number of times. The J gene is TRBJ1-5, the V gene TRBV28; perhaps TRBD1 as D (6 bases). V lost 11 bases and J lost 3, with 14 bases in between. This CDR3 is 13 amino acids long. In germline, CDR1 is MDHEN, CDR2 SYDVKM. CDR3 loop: CAGNRVSNQPQHF. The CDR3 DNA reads TGTGCCGGTAACAGGGTCTCCAATCAGCCCCAGCATTTT. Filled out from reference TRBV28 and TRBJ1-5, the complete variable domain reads DVKVTQSSRYLVKRTGEKVFLECVQDMDHENMFWYRQDPGLGLRLIYFSYDVKMKEKGDIPEGYSVSREKKERFSLILESASTNQTSMYLCAGNRVSNQPQHFGDGTRLSIL.

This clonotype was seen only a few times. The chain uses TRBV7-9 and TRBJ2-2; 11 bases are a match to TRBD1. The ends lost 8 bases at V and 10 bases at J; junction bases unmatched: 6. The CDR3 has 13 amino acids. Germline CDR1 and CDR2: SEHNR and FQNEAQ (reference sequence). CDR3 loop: CASGTGGAPELFF. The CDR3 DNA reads TGTGCCAGCGGGACAGGGGGTGCCCCGGAGCTGTTTTTT.

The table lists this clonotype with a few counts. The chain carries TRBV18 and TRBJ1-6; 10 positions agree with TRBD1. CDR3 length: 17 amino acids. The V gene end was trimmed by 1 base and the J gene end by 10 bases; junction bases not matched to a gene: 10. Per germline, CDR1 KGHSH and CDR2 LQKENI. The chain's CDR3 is CASSPLYPGQGSSPLHF. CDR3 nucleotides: TGTGCCAGCTCACCACTCTATCCGGGACAGGGGAGCTCACCCCTCCACTTT.

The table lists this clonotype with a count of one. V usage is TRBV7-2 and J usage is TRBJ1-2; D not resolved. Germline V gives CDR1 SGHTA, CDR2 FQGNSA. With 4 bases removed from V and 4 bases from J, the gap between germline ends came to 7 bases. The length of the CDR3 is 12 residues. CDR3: CASSYLTYGYTF. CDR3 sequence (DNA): TGTGCCAGCAGCTACCTGACCTATGGCTACACCTTC.

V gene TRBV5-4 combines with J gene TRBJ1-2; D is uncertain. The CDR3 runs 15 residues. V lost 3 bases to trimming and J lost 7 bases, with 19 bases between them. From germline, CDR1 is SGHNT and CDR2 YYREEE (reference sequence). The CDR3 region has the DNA TGTGCCAGCAGCTCCGACCCGACCAGTTATCTTGGCTACACCTTC. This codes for CASSSDPTSYLGYTF. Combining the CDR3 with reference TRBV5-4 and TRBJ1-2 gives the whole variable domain ETGVTQSPTHLIKTRGQQVTLRCSSQSGHNTVSWYQQALGQGPQFIFQYYREEENGRGNFPPRFSGLQFPNYSSELNVNALELDDSALYLCASSSDPTSYLGYTFGSGTRLTVV.